A single sample gave rise to the 15 T cell receptor beta chains below, sequenced in a study of long-term antiretroviral therapy in people with HIV. Run at survey level, the immunoSEQ assay was version v3.0. TCRdb's copy holds only in-frame clones and misses some; the assay was immunoSEQ multiplex PCR. The data hold 15,000 to 20,000 clones, with more than 75% observed a single time. Here the sequenced sample was unsorted PBMCs, taken 0.5 years after starting antiretroviral therapy. These receptors all come from a man in his forties or fifties with HIV.

The DNA of the CDR3 is TGCGCCAGCAGCTCCTCCTCCCAACTAGCGGGGGGACAGGAATACAATGAGCAGTTCTTC. It specifies CASSSSSQLAGGQEYNEQFF. The gene calls are TRBV5-1 and TRBJ2-1, with 12 positions matching TRBD2. The length of the CDR3 is 20 residues. Germline-derived CDR1 and CDR2 are SGHRS and YFSETQ. V lost 3 bases to trimming and J lost 4 bases; unmatched junction nucleotides: 17. Filled out from reference TRBV5-1 and TRBJ2-1, the complete variable domain reads KAGVTQTPRYLIKTRGQQVTLSCSPISGHRSVSWYQQTPGQGLQFLFEYFSETQRNKGNFPGRFSGRQFSNSRSEMNVSTLELGDSALYLCASSSSSQLAGGQEYNEQFFGPGTRLTVL.

The gene calls are TRBV6-1 and TRBJ2-3; 10 positions match TRBD2. This CDR3 region has 16 residues. The V segment lost 2 bases and the J segment 2 bases; nucleotides outside the gene matches: 4. Per the germline V gene, CDR1 is MNHNS and CDR2 is SASEGT. CDR3 DNA sequence: TGTGCCAGCAGTGAACTAGCGGGGGAGCTCACAGATACGCAGTATTTT. The encoded protein is CASSELAGELTDTQYF.

The V gene is TRBV6-6, the J gene TRBJ2-3, with 7 bases fitting TRBD2. Germline CDR1 is MNHNY and CDR2 is SVGAGI (reference sequence). Trimming removed 0 bases from V and 0 bases from J; junction bases left unmatched: 3. This CDR3 is built from 16 residues. The CDR3 nucleotides read TGTGCCAGCAGTTACTCACCAGCGGGAAGCACAGATACGCAGTATTTT. Protein product: CASSYSPAGSTDTQYF.

J is TRBJ1-5 and V is TRBV10-2; D perhaps matches TRBD1 (5 bases). Trimming removed 6 bases from V and 0 bases from J, with 9 bases in between. Germline V gene lookup returns CDR1 WSHSY and CDR2 SAAADI. The CDR3 is 14 amino acids. CDR3 in amino acids: CASRRTNSNQPQHF. Written as DNA, the CDR3 is TGCGCCAGCAGGAGGACAAATAGCAATCAGCCCCAGCATTTT.

The J gene is TRBJ1-2, the V gene TRBV10-1, with 9 nucleotides matching TRBD1. Trimming took 0 bases from V and 8 from J; bases not matched to a gene: 4. CDR3 size: 14 residues. CDR1 and CDR2 from the germline V gene are WNHNN and SYGVQD (reference sequence). The CDR3, as DNA: TGCGCCAGCAGTGAGTCGACTGACAGGGGGGGCTACACCTTC. This codes for CASSESTDRGGYTF.

V gene TRBV5-6 combines with J gene TRBJ2-1; 12 bases agree with TRBD2. V was clipped by 0 bases and J by 6 bases; unmatched bases: 10. The germline CDR1 and CDR2 sequences are SGHDT and YYEEEE. This CDR3 region has 18 residues. CDR3 loop: CASSLATTSGRRVNEQFF. In DNA, the CDR3 is TGTGCCAGCAGCTTGGCCACAACTAGCGGGAGGAGGGTCAATGAGCAGTTCTTC.

The chain uses TRBV27 and TRBJ1-1; D call uncertain. Trimming cost V 3 bases and J 3 bases, with 8 bases left between them. The CDR3 sequence is 13 residues long. The germline gives CDR1 MNHEY, CDR2 SMNVEV (reference sequence). For the CDR3, the DNA is TGTGCCAGCAGTTTCACGCAGGACACTGAAGCTTTCTTT. Translating gives CASSFTQDTEAFF.

The J gene is TRBJ1-1, the V gene TRBV7-9; a possible D gene is TRBD1 (6 bases). Germline V gives CDR1 SEHNR, CDR2 FQNEAQ (reference sequence). The CDR3 extends over 17 amino acids. V lost 2 bases and J lost 2, with 18 bases in between. Here the CDR3 reads CASSLPSQGPINTEAFF. Written as DNA, the CDR3 is TGTGCCAGCAGCTTACCCTCCCAGGGGCCCATAAACACTGAAGCTTTCTTT.

The rearrangement uses TRBV27 and TRBJ2-1; D may be TRBD1 or TRBD2 (6 bases each). This CDR3 contains 14 residues. V lost 7 bases, J lost 5 bases, and 15 bases lay in between. CDR1 and CDR2 from the germline V gene are MNHEY and SMNVEV (reference sequence). Written as DNA, the CDR3 is TGTGCCAGCAACCAACAGGGACTTAACAATGAGCAGTTCTTC. It yields the protein CASNQQGLNNEQFF.

CDR3 protein: CASVSEPGTGGADTEAFF. CDR3 coding DNA: TGTGCCAGTGTGAGTGAACCCGGGACAGGGGGCGCGGACACTGAAGCTTTCTTT. The chain combines TRBV19 with TRBJ1-1; 12 bases agree with TRBD1. The CDR3 totals 18 residues. The ends lost 8 bases at V and 3 bases at J; junction bases unmatched: 16. The V gene's germline CDR1 is LNHDA and CDR2 SQIVND (reference sequence).

The rearrangement joins TRBV19 to TRBJ1-1, with D possibly being TRBD1 (5 bases). This CDR3 contains 13 residues. V was cut by 3 bases and J by 10 bases, with 15 bases left in between. Germline lookup yields CDR1 LNHDA and CDR2 SQIVND (reference sequence). Written as DNA, the CDR3 is TGTGCCAGTAGTATCGCGGGGGAAGTGGGAGCTTTCTTT. This encodes CASSIAGEVGAFF.

The chain uses TRBV11-2 and TRBJ2-7; TRBD2 aligns across 11 bases. Looked up from germline, CDR1 is SGHAT and CDR2 is FQNNGV. This CDR3 has 15 amino acids. V lost 2 bases, J lost 3 bases, and 3 bases stayed unmatched. The CDR3 sequence: CASSLTLAGDYEQYF. In nucleotides, the CDR3 is TGTGCCAGCAGCTTAACACTAGCGGGAGACTACGAGCAGTACTTC.

The chain links TRBV19 to TRBJ2-1; D is perhaps TRBD1 or TRBD2 (5 bases each). The V gene lost 8 bases and the J gene lost 7 bases, with 21 bases spanning the gap. The CDR3 runs 15 residues. Germline CDR1 LNHDA, CDR2 SQIVND (reference sequence). The CDR3 spells CASGGFGTNENEQFF. CDR3 nucleotides: TGTGCCAGTGGGGGTTTCGGGACCAATGAGAATGAGCAGTTCTTC.

The chain employs TRBV21-1 and TRBJ1-6; TRBD1 is the table's D call and was not checked against the DNA. TRBV21-1 is a documented pseudogene. CDR3 length: 16 amino acids. CDR3 sequence (DNA): TGTGCCAGCAGCAAACCACAGACCGCTAATGGTTCACCCCTCCACTTT. This encodes CASSKPQTANGSPLHF.

There are a few counts of this clone. Other DNA variants within this sample encode the same CDR3. V usage is TRBV9 and J usage is TRBJ1-2; 8 bases agree with TRBD1. V trimming: 3 bases; J trimming: 0 bases; junction bases outside the gene matches: 4. This CDR3 comprises 15 residues. The V gene's germline CDR1 is SGDLS and CDR2 YYNGEE. The CDR3 DNA follows: TGTGCCAGCAGCGGCGACAGGGGCCCTAACTATGGCTACACCTTC. It translates to CASSGDRGPNYGYTF. Full variable domain (remainder filled in from reference TRBV9 and TRBJ1-2): DSGVTQTPKHLITATGQRVTLRCSPRSGDLSVYWYQQSLDQGLQFLIQYYNGEERAKGNILERFSAQQFPDLHSELNLSSLELGDSALYFCASSGDRGPNYGYTFGSGTRLTVV.